This T cell receptor (beta chain) originates from a study of blood T cells in healthy people across ages. This clonotype was recorded many times. It was with a sample-barcoded 5' primer and a J-beta primer mix that a second PCR of roughly 7 to 12 cycles was run. TCRdb re-derived calls from the 5' RACE reads in MiXCR, one entry per CDR3 protein. Here the sample spans over a million distinct CDR3 sequences, roughly 40% being singletons. Drawing of peripheral blood yielded 7.5 to 10 milliliters from each donor. Isolation of PBMCs gave at least 6 million cells per sample. The CDR3 is made up of 18 amino acids. Germline CDR1 MGHRA, CDR2 YSYEKL. V shed 0 bases and J 2 bases; nucleotides not matched to a gene: 8.

Sequenced sample: blood. This chain connects TRBV4-1 to TRBJ2-3, with 10 bases fitting TRBD2. The clonotype comes from a young woman in good health. The CDR3, as DNA: TGCGCCAGCAGCCAAGATGGGGTAGCGGGAGGTTTCACAGATACGCAGTATTTT. It yields the protein CASSQDGVAGGFTDTQYF.